The 9 T cell receptor beta chains below all came from one sample that was sequenced in a study of blood T cell repertoires in COVID-19. Sequencing was performed with immunoSEQ multiplex PCR; in TCRdb, only in-frame clones are kept and a portion is missing. The repertoire holds around 420,000 clones, with approximately 91% as singletons. Sequenced input: PBMCs or T cells enriched from blood (not recorded which). Receptors originate from a woman aged 40 to 55 with acute COVID-19.

V and J are TRBV19 and TRBJ1-4, with 8 bases that match TRBD1. The J segment lost 9 bases and the V segment lost 3 bases, leaving 3 bases of the junction unmatched. This CDR3 contains 13 residues. The V gene's germline CDR1 is LNHDA and CDR2 SQIVND (reference sequence). The CDR3 sequence: CASSIARGQKLFF. CDR3 DNA: TGTGCCAGTAGTATCGCCAGGGGGCAAAAACTGTTTTTT.

The CDR3 DNA reads TGTGCCAGCCAAAACACAGGGGAAAATTCACCCCTCCACTTT. Its protein product is CASQNTGENSPLHF. This chain joins TRBV6-5 and TRBJ1-6, with 7 positions matching TRBD1. CDR3 length: 14 residues. Germline loops: CDR1 MNHEY, CDR2 SVGAGI. Trimming cost V 8 bases and J 7 bases; bases outside gene matches: 8.

This rearrangement joins TRBV7-2 to TRBJ2-5; D perhaps matches TRBD2 (6 bases). V was trimmed by 5 bases and J by 5 bases, leaving 12 bases between them. The CDR3 totals 13 residues. Looked up from germline, CDR1 is SGHTA and CDR2 is FQGNSA. The CDR3 bases are TGTGCCAGCAGCCCGGGACTCTTTGAGACCCAGTACTTC. Translating it yields CASSPGLFETQYF. Drawing the rest from reference TRBV7-2 and TRBJ2-5, the complete variable domain is GAGVSQSPSNKVTEKGKDVELRCDPISGHTALYWYRQSLGQGLEFLIYFQGNSAPDKSGLPSDRFSAERTGGSVSTLTIQRTQQEDSAVYLCASSPGLFETQYFGPGTRLLVL.

The CDR3 is CASSRDRDTGELFF. CDR3 coding DNA: TGCGCCAGCAGCCGGGACAGGGACACCGGGGAGCTGTTTTTT. The rearrangement uses TRBV5-1 and TRBJ2-2, with TRBD1 matching over 9 bases. The CDR3 loop spans 14 amino acids. Germline V lookup: CDR1 SGHRS, CDR2 YFSETQ. Trimming cost V 4 bases and J 3 bases; bases outside gene matches: 1.

The chain joins TRBV7-9 to TRBJ1-3, with unresolved D. Germline V gene lookup returns CDR1 SEHNR and CDR2 FQNEAQ (reference sequence). V shed 4 bases and J shed 2 bases, with 9 bases lying between them. The CDR3 extends over 14 amino acids. This CDR3 is CASSSEGAGNTIYF. For the CDR3, the DNA is TGTGCCAGCAGCTCGGAGGGCGCTGGAAACACCATATATTTT.

This clone was recorded only once. The chain is built from TRBV30 and TRBJ1-2; 7 nucleotides match TRBD1. The CDR3 has 13 residues. Losses at the gene ends were 4 bases for V and 2 bases for J; bases not matched to a gene: 4. Germline V gene sequence: CDR1 GTSNPN, CDR2 SVGIG (reference sequence). CDR3 nucleotide sequence: TGTGCCTGGACTAGGACAGGCAACTATGGCTACACCTTC. Translated, it gives CAWTRTGNYGYTF.

This rearrangement joins TRBV29-1 to TRBJ2-3, with TRBD2 matching over 7 bases. V lost 1 base and J lost 0; bases outside the gene matches: 4. Germline V gene lookup returns CDR1 SQVTM and CDR2 ANQGSEA. CDR3 length equals 15 residues. The CDR3 nucleotides read TGCAGCGTTGAAGCAGCGGGGTCAAGCACAGATACGCAGTATTTT. Translating it yields CSVEAAGSSTDTQYF.

V gene TRBV24-1 combines with J gene TRBJ1-2, with 8 bases that match TRBD1. The ends lost 4 bases at V and 2 bases at J; junction bases unmatched: 5. This CDR3 contains 15 residues. Germline V lookup: CDR1 KGHDR, CDR2 SFDVKD. Written as DNA, the CDR3 is TGTGCCACCAGTGACGAAGACAGGGGAAACTATGGCTACACCTTC. This encodes CATSDEDRGNYGYTF.

The chain is built from TRBV2 and TRBJ2-6; the D gene is possibly TRBD1 (5 bases). Germline CDR1 is SNHLY and CDR2 is FYNNEI. Trimming left V 6 bases short and J 0 bases short, with 15 bases between. There are 17 residues in the CDR3. The CDR3 loop is CASSKQSQGSGANVLTF. The CDR3 coding sequence is TGTGCCAGCAGCAAACAGAGTCAGGGCTCTGGGGCCAACGTCCTGACTTTC.